The TCR beta chain described here comes from a study of shared clonotypes between healthy human individuals. Terminally differentiated effector memory CD45RA+ cells were excluded by CCR7 positive selection of CD45RO-negative cells. CDR1 SEHNR and CDR2 FQNEAQ come from the germline V gene (reference sequence). CDR3 length: 13 amino acids. Regarding this clone: Its antigen remains unknown.

Original processing notes: ImmunoSEQ only sent back junction sequences with no quality scores, so filtering was done differently. The protocol was immunoSEQ multiplex PCR, while the TCRdb copy is restricted to in-frame clones and leaves out a portion. D and trimming were read from the DNA, whereas the V and J calls and clone size are those reported in that table. The data contain approximately 1.9 million clones, 85% to 95% of them singletons. The study, taken as a whole, reports: In contrast to clonotypes shared by all four donors, non-shared clonotypes had lower generation probabilities.

Sequenced sample: naive CD8+ T cells from PBMCs. This TCR was sampled from a man between 18 and 29 years old in good health. Some clones in this sample may be carry-over from other donors' samples. The chain carries TRBV7-9 and TRBJ2-5; a possible D gene is TRBD1 (5 bases). Gene TRBJ2-7 matches the end of the DNA better, so the J call may be wrong. CDR3 coding DNA: TGTGCCAGCACTGAGACAGCGAGCTACGAGCAGTACTTC. The encoded protein is CASTETASYEQYF.